This T cell receptor beta chain was found in a study of cytomegalovirus exposure and HLA in healthy donors. The study, taken as a whole, reports: Apparent HLA restriction characterized most CMV-associated TCR beta chains in a later analysis. For cytomegalovirus status, the classifier reportedly gave diagnoses with high specificity and sensitivity. As was reported, the HLA-A and HLA-B alleles of most subjects were accurately predicted from TCR beta sequences.

Germline V gene sequence: CDR1 KGHSH, CDR2 LQKENI. The V gene lost 2 bases and the J gene lost 2 bases, with 9 bases spanning the gap. The CDR3 totals 14 residues. The study ran its PCR with 60 Vbeta and 13 Jbeta primers. Some clones are missing from TCRdb's copy, which holds only in-frame ones; the method was immunoSEQ multiplex PCR. This sample has some 120,000 clones; 70% to 85% occur once, and the top ten carry roughly 5.2%. This clone was picked up one time. Its target is not known. The sequencing sample was made of PBMCs. The chain recombines TRBV18 with TRBJ1-2; D remains unclear. This TCR was recovered from a man between 18 and 29 years old in good health and CMV-seropositive. CDR3 residues: CASSPALGNYGYTF. The CDR3 nucleotides are TGTGCCAGCTCACCAGCGCTAGGAAACTATGGCTACACCTTC.